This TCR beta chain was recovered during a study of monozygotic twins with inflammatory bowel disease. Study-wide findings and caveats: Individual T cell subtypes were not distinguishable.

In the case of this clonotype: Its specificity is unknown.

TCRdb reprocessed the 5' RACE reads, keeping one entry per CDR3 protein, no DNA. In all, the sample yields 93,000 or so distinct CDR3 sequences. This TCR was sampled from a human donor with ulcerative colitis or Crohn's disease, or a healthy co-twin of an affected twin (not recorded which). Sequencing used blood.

The CDR3 region is CASSQDSGTGGSPLHF. V is TRBV4-3 and J is TRBJ1-6; TCRdb's D call, TRBD1, is unchecked because there is no DNA. Germline V lookup: CDR1 LGHNA, CDR2 YSLEER. The CDR3 has 16 residues.